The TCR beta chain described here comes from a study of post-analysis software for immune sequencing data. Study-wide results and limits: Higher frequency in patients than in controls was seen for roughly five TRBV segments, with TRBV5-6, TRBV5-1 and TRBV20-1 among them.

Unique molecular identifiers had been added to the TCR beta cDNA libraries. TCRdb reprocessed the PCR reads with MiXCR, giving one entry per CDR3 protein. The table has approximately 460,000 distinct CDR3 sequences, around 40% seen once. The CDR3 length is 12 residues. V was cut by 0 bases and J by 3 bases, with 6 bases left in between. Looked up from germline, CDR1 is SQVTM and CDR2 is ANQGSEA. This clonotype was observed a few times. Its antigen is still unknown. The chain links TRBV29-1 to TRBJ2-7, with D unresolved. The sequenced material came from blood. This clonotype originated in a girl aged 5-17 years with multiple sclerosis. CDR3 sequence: CSVEDGFYEQYF. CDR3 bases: TGCAGCGTTGAAGATGGGTTCTACGAGCAGTACTTC.